These 15 T cell receptor beta chains originate from one sample sequenced in a study of T-cell memory formation after mild COVID-19. TCRdb called the 5' RACE reads again in MiXCR, with one record for every CDR3 protein. The sample holds fewer than 250,000 distinct CDR3 sequences; roughly 30% are singletons and the top ten take 10% to 12%. Sequencing was performed on PBMCs or a T cell subset sorted from them (not recorded which). The receptors come from an adult woman who had mild COVID-19 (a few samples of this study predate the infection). Cell type and time point are not known.

V is TRBV11-2 and J is TRBJ2-7; 8 nucleotides agree with TRBD2. Germline V gene data show CDR1 as SGHAT and CDR2 as FQNNGV. The CDR3 covers 17 residues. V lost 5 bases to trimming and J lost 5 bases; unmatched junction nucleotides: 17. The CDR3, as DNA: TGTGCCAGCAGCCGCTTCTCATTGCGGGGGGCCGTAGACGAGCAGTACTTC. This translates into CASSRFSLRGAVDEQYF.

The chain couples TRBV12-3 or TRBV12-4 to TRBJ2-7; the D gene could be TRBD1 or TRBD2 (5 bases each). The CDR3 has 12 residues. V was shortened by 6 bases and J by 9 bases, with 15 bases between the two germline ends. This CDR3 reads CASRLRDAGQYF. Written as DNA, the CDR3 is TGTGCCAGCAGACTCCGGGACGCAGGGCAGTACTTC.

This rearrangement joins TRBV6-4 to TRBJ2-2; TRBD1 might be the D (5 bases). Looked up from germline, CDR1 is MRHNA and CDR2 is SNTAGT. The CDR3 loop spans 15 amino acids. Trimming cost V 8 bases and J 3 bases, with 16 bases left between them. CDR3 bases: TGTGCCAGCGGACACCCTGCCGTCGACACCGGGGAGCTGTTTTTT. Translation gives CASGHPAVDTGELFF.

This clonotype was observed a few times. The V and J genes are TRBV5-1 and TRBJ2-1; 12 bases are shared with TRBD2. J lost 8 bases, V lost 5 bases, and 8 bases had no gene match. The CDR3 sequence is 15 residues long. Germline V gene sequence: CDR1 SGHRS, CDR2 YFSETQ. CDR3 bases: TGCGCCAGCAGTTTGACTAGCGGGAGTAGGGATGAGCAGTTCTTC. Translating it yields CASSLTSGSRDEQFF.

V usage is TRBV11-3 and J usage is TRBJ1-1, with D maybe TRBD1 (5 bases). The CDR3 runs to 15 residues. Trimming removed 6 bases at V and 0 bases at J, with 14 bases between. Germline CDR1 is SGHNT and CDR2 is YENEEA. The chain's CDR3 is CASSPGGELNTEAFF. The CDR3 nucleotides are TGTGCCAGCAGTCCCGGGGGGGAATTGAACACTGAAGCTTTCTTT.

The CDR3 reads CASSVGGTSGKKGTGELFF. In nucleotides, the CDR3 is TGTGCCAGCAGCGTAGGCGGGACTAGCGGGAAGAAGGGTACCGGGGAGCTGTTTTTT. The gene calls are TRBV9 and TRBJ2-2, with 13 bases aligning to TRBD2. This CDR3 has 19 amino acids. Germline lookup yields CDR1 SGDLS and CDR2 YYNGEE. J gave up 5 bases and V 0 bases, and 10 bases lay outside the gene matches.

The chain carries TRBV7-8 and TRBJ2-6; D call uncertain. V shed 4 bases and J shed 12 bases, with 7 bases lying between them. Germline V gene lookup returns CDR1 SGHVS and CDR2 FQNEAQ. This CDR3 spans 11 amino acids. The CDR3 DNA follows: TGTGCCAGCAGCTCACAAGTCGTCCTGACTTTC. Its protein is CASSSQVVLTF.

V is TRBV2 and J is TRBJ1-2; no definite D call. The V gene lost 4 bases and the J gene lost 7 bases, with 13 bases spanning the gap. This CDR3 has 13 amino acids. Germline V gene sequence: CDR1 SNHLY, CDR2 FYNNEI. This CDR3 is CASSVRVARGYTF. The CDR3 nucleotides are TGTGCCAGCAGTGTACGGGTAGCCCGTGGCTACACCTTC.

CDR3: CASSLSEGVAFF. For the CDR3, the DNA is TGTGCCAGCAGCTTAAGCGAGGGGGTGGCTTTCTTT. V and J are TRBV7-9 and TRBJ1-1; maybe TRBD1 (6 bases). Looked up from germline, CDR1 is SEHNR and CDR2 is FQNEAQ (reference sequence). V was clipped by 2 bases and J by 11 bases, with 12 bases between them. The CDR3 runs 12 residues.

V usage is TRBV7-2 and J usage is TRBJ2-3, with D uncertain. The germline V gene encodes CDR1 SGHTA and CDR2 FQGNSA. The V end lost 8 bases, the J end lost 2 bases, and 11 bases lay between the germline ends. The length of the CDR3 is 13 residues. This CDR3 is CASAPPYTDTQYF. CDR3 DNA: TGTGCCAGCGCCCCCCCGTACACAGATACGCAGTATTTT. Variable domain in full (rest from reference TRBV7-2 and TRBJ2-3): GAGVSQSPSNKVTEKGKDVELRCDPISGHTALYWYRQSLGQGLEFLIYFQGNSAPDKSGLPSDRFSAERTGGSVSTLTIQRTQQEDSAVYLCASAPPYTDTQYFGPGTRLTVL.

The rearrangement links TRBV24-1 to TRBJ2-1, with D perhaps given as TRBD1 or TRBD2 (6 bases each). V was trimmed by 9 bases and J by 4 bases, leaving 12 bases between them. Germline lookup yields CDR1 KGHDR and CDR2 SFDVKD. The CDR3 spans 13 residues. CDR3 amino acids: CATAGGSYNEQFF. The CDR3 region has the DNA TGTGCCACCGCCGGGGGCAGTTACAATGAGCAGTTCTTC.

This clonotype was seen more than once but under ten times. V usage is TRBV27 and J usage is TRBJ1-6, with D uncertain. V was cut by 4 bases and J by 3 bases, with 16 bases left in between. The CDR3 has 17 residues. Germline CDR1 MNHEY, CDR2 SMNVEV (reference sequence). CDR3 amino acids: CASSSYGLAYYNSPLHF. Here the CDR3 DNA reads TGTGCCAGCAGTTCCTATGGACTTGCCTACTATAATTCACCCCTCCACTTT.

J is TRBJ2-5 and V is TRBV2, with D perhaps TRBD1 or TRBD2 (5 bases each). Germline V gives CDR1 SNHLY, CDR2 FYNNEI. Trimming pared 6 bases from V and 5 bases from J, leaving 22 bases between. The CDR3 is 16 residues long. The CDR3 loop is CASSVDSWGPRETQYF. As DNA, the CDR3 is TGTGCCAGCAGCGTCGACAGTTGGGGACCTAGGGAGACCCAGTACTTC.

The V gene is TRBV5-7, the J gene TRBJ2-7; D is unresolved. TRBV5-7 is placed among ORFs of uncertain function. V was clipped by 2 bases and J by 3 bases, with 6 bases between them. The CDR3 length is 12 residues. CDR3 nucleotide sequence: TGTGCCAGCAGCTTAAAGAACTACGAGCAGTACTTC. Translated: CASSLKNYEQYF.

The rearrangement uses TRBV7-8 and TRBJ2-7, with D perhaps TRBD1 (6 bases). V dropped 1 base and J dropped 5 bases, with 24 bases sitting between them. CDR1 and CDR2 (germline): SGHVS, FQNEAQ. The CDR3 contains 18 residues. The CDR3 nucleotides read TGTGCCAGCAGCTTAGGTAGTGGGGGACAAGGCTCTCTCAACGAGCAGTACGTC. Protein: CASSLGSGGQGSLNEQYV.